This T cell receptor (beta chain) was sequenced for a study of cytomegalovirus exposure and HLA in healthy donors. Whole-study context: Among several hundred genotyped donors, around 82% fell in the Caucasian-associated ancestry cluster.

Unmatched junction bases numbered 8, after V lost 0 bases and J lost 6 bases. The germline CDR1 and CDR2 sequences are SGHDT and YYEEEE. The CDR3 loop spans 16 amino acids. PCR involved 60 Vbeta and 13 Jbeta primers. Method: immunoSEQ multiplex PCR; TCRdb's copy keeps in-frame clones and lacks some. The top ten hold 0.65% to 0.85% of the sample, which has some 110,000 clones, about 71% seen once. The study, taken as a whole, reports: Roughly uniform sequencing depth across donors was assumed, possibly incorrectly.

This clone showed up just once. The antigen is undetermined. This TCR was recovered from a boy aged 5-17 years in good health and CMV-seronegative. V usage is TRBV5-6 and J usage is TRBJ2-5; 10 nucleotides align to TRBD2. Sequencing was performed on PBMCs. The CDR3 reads CASSLAGVAGGKTQYF. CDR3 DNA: TGTGCCAGCAGCTTGGCCGGGGTAGCGGGGGGAAAGACCCAGTACTTC.